Described below is a single T cell receptor beta chain sequence and its context. Here immunoSEQ multiplex PCR was the method, and the copy in TCRdb shows in-frame clones only, minus some. The table includes around 93,000 clones, about 91% detected once. Germline CDR1 GTSNPN, CDR2 SVGIG (reference sequence). Trimming stripped 4 bases from V and 8 bases from J, with 17 bases between. The CDR3 totals 14 residues. The source of the sample is a study of control samples from healthy donors and cancer patients. Sequencing was performed on blood. The source is a man aged 30 to 39 in good health. This rearrangement joins TRBV30 to TRBJ2-2, with D possibly matching TRBD1 (6 bases). The CDR3 DNA follows: TGTGCCTGGACAGCATCAGGGGTGTTTGGGGAGCTGTTTTTT. Translation: CAWTASGVFGELFF.